Listed below are T cell receptor beta chains from one sample, sequenced in a study of cytomegalovirus exposure and HLA in healthy donors. Clones were read by immunoSEQ multiplex PCR, and TCRdb kept only the in-frame ones, dropping some. The sample records about 190,000 clones, roughly three quarters being singletons. Source material: PBMCs. The receptors here all came from a woman aged 18-30 years in good health and CMV-seronegative. CDR3s include the opening cysteine and the closing phenylalanine or tryptophan. D genes are given only for firm matches. Clone size is not always given. Where it is, it says once, few, many or a class for expanded clones.

V	J	D	size	DNA	CDR3
TRBV27	TRBJ2-7	TRBD1	.	TGTGCCAGCAGTTTAGAGGGGGCCTCCTACGAGCAGTACTTC	CASSLEGASYEQYF
TRBV5-1	TRBJ2-3	.	.	TGCGCCAGCAGCTTGGAGCAGCGGGGCACAGATACGCAGTATTTT	CASSLEQRGTDTQYF
TRBV11-2	TRBJ1-1	.	.	TGTGCCAGCAGCTTAGTTGAGGAGAACACTGAAGCTTTCTTT	CASSLVEENTEAFF
TRBV19	TRBJ2-3	.	.	TGTGCCAGTAGTATAAACGCAGGGCCTCATCCAGATACGCAGTATTTT	CASSINAGPHPDTQYF
TRBV5-1	TRBJ2-7	.	.	TGCGCCAGCAAAAGAAGGCAGGGGCAAGACTACGAGCAGTACTTC	CASKRRQGQDYEQYF
TRBV5-4	TRBJ1-2	TRBD1	.	TGTGCCAGCAGCTCCAGACAGGGTACCCAACCCGTCTATGGCTACACCTTC	CASSSRQGTQPVYGYTF
TRBV28	TRBJ1-4	TRBD1	.	TGTGCCAGCAGATGGACAGGGGGCTCAACTAATGAAAAACTGTTTTTT	CASRWTGGSTNEKLFF
TRBV7-9	TRBJ1-1	.	once	TGTGCCAGCAGAAGACAGGAGGACGCCACTGAAGCTTTCTTT	CASRRQEDATEAFF
TRBV6-5	TRBJ1-4	.	few	TGTGCCAGCAGCCGCCCAGGTGCTAATGAAAAACTGTTTTTT	CASSRPGANEKLFF
TRBV12-5	TRBJ2-5	TRBD2	.	TGTGCTAGTGGTCCCGGGACTAGCCCTGAAGAGACCCAGTACTTC	CASGPGTSPEETQYF
TRBV11-2	TRBJ2-1	TRBD2	.	TGTGCCAGCACCATAGACGGCGGGAGCTCCTACAATGAGCAGTTCTTC	CASTIDGGSSYNEQFF
TRBV6-6	TRBJ2-5	TRBD1	.	TGTGCCAGCAAAGAAAGGGGGCGGGTGGAGACCCAGTACTTC	CASKERGRVETQYF
TRBV11-2	TRBJ2-1	TRBD2	.	TGTGCCAGCAGCCGAACAATAGCGGGAGGGTACAATGAGCAGTTCTTC	CASSRTIAGGYNEQFF
TRBV7-8	TRBJ2-4	.	.	TGTGCCAGCATCCCGATGGCGGGAATGCCAGACGAATACATTCAGTACTTC	CASIPMAGMPDEYIQYF
TRBV4-1	TRBJ1-2	.	.	TGCGCCAGCAGCCAAGTCATTGGACAGCGGAGCTATGGCTACACCTTC	CASSQVIGQRSYGYTF
TRBV9	TRBJ1-1	.	.	TGTGCCAGCAGCGTAGACGGAGGGGACACTGAAGCTTTCTTT	CASSVDGGDTEAFF
TRBV25-1	TRBJ2-1	TRBD1	few	TGTGCCAGCTCTACAGGGGGCACGAACAATGAGCAGTTCTTC	CASSTGGTNNEQFF
TRBV6-1	TRBJ2-7	TRBD2	.	TGTGCCAGCCGCGGGACTAGTGCCTTCGAGCAGTACTTC	CASRGTSAFEQYF
TRBV4-2	TRBJ2-1	TRBD2	few	TGTGCCAGCAGCCAAGGAGACCAGCGGGAGGCCGATGAGCAGTTCTTC	CASSQGDQREADEQFF
TRBV19	TRBJ2-7	TRBD1	.	TGTGCCAGTAGTTTCTACAGGGGAAGCTCCTACGAGCAGTACTTC	CASSFYRGSSYEQYF
TRBV15	TRBJ2-7	TRBD1	.	TGTGCCACCAGGCAAACCGGGACAGGGCTTGAGCAGTACTTC	CATRQTGTGLEQYF
TRBV4-1	TRBJ2-5	TRBD2	once	TGCGCCAGCAGCCAAGGTGTTATGGGAGGGCAAGAGACCCAGTACTTC	CASSQGVMGGQETQYF
TRBV4-1	TRBJ1-6	TRBD1	.	TGCGCCAGCAGCCAATACCGGACAGGGAGCTCCTATAATTCACCCCTCCACTTT	CASSQYRTGSSYNSPLHF
TRBV18	TRBJ1-1	TRBD1	.	TGTGCCAGCTCGCATAGGAACAGGGGAGTGGGGACTGAAGCTTTCTTT	CASSHRNRGVGTEAFF
TRBV6-6	TRBJ1-6	.	.	TGTGCCAGCAGTGAGCCCTCACCCCTCCACTTT	CASSEPSPLHF
TRBV6-5	TRBJ1-1	TRBD1	.	TGTGCCAGCAGTCAGGCGACAGGGGGCATTGAAGCTTTCTTT	CASSQATGGIEAFF